The next 4 T cell receptor beta chains were all read from a single sample in a study of blood T cell repertoires in COVID-19. The method was immunoSEQ multiplex PCR; TCRdb's version includes in-frame clones alone and lacks a portion of them. The sample consists of over 350,000 clones, around 87% of them appearing once. The sequenced sample consisted of PBMCs or T cells enriched from blood (not recorded which). The receptors originated from a woman in her forties or fifties who had recovered from COVID-19.

On this clone: Different DNA sequences within this sample yield the same CDR3. The rearrangement links TRBV7-9 to TRBJ1-4; D gene uncertain. Trimming removed 5 bases from V and 5 bases from J, with 6 bases in between. CDR3 size: 12 residues. CDR1 and CDR2 from the germline V gene are SEHNR and FQNEAQ (reference sequence). CDR3 sequence: CASSPGNEKLFF. Here the CDR3 DNA reads TGTGCCAGCAGCCCTGGCAATGAAAAACTGTTTTTT.

This clone was seen only once. The genes are TRBV18 and TRBJ1-5; D is unclear. The CDR3 spans 13 residues. CDR1 and CDR2 from the germline V gene are KGHSH and LQKENI. V shed 3 bases and J shed 4 bases, with 7 bases lying between them. CDR3: CASSPEVNQPQHF. Written as DNA, the CDR3 is TGTGCCAGCTCACCGGAGGTTAATCAGCCCCAGCATTTT.

The gene calls are TRBV2 and TRBJ2-1; 10 bases fit TRBD2. V was pared by 7 bases and J by 0 bases, with 9 bases of the junction left unmatched. This CDR3 region has 17 residues. Germline CDR1 reads SNHLY; CDR2 reads FYNNEI. The DNA for the CDR3 is TGTGCCAGCACTGGGCAGCGGGGGGGTGTCTCCTACAATGAGCAGTTCTTC. Its protein product is CASTGQRGGVSYNEQFF.

The table lists this clone with a count of one. This chain links TRBV30 with TRBJ1-4; 7 bases agree with TRBD1. Germline V gene data show CDR1 as GTSNPN and CDR2 as SVGIG (reference sequence). The V gene end was trimmed by 3 bases and the J gene end by 5 bases; junction bases not matched to a gene: 0. CDR3 size: 12 residues. The CDR3 DNA is TGTGCCTGGAGGGGACAGAATGAAAAACTGTTTTTT. It is translated as CAWRGQNEKLFF.